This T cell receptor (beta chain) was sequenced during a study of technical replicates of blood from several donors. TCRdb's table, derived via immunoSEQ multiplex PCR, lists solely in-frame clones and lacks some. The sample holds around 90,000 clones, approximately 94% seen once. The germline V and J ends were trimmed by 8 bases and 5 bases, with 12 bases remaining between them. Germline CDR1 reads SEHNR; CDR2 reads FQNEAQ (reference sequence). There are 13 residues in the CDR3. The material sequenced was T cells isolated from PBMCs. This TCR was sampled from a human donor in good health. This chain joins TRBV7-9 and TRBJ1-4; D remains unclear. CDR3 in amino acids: CASSGGKNEKLFF. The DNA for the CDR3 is TGTGCCAGCTCGGGCGGGAAGAATGAAAAACTGTTTTTT.